This TCR beta chain comes out of a study of blood T cell repertoires in COVID-19. Study details: The United States, Italy and Spain supplied acute and convalescent COVID-19 samples.

Germline CDR1 reads SGHDT; CDR2 reads YYEEEE. The CDR3 has 16 residues. The V gene end was trimmed by 0 bases and the J gene end by 4 bases; junction bases not matched to a gene: 6. Original analysis: Using reference gene primer amplification, nucleated cell counts were estimated. Profiled with immunoSEQ multiplex PCR; TCRdb holds only in-frame clones, not every one. V and J calls and clone size are as listed in that table; D and trimming were resolved from the DNA. The sample contains 300,000 to 350,000 clones, roughly nine tenths of which appear only once. The sample comprised peripheral blood. The rearrangement uses TRBV5-6 and TRBJ2-3, with 9 positions matching TRBD1. This clonotype was obtained from a man aged 18 to 30 with active or convalescent COVID-19. In nucleotides, the CDR3 is TGTGCCAGCAGCTTGGAAGGACAGGGGATTCCAGATACGCAGTATTTT. Amino acid sequence: CASSLEGQGIPDTQYF. Looking up the rest from reference TRBV5-6 and TRBJ2-3 gives the full variable domain: DAGVTQSPTHLIKTRGQQVTLRCSPKSGHDTVSWYQQALGQGPQFIFQYYEEEERQRGNFPDRFSGHQFPNYSSELNVNALLLGDSALYLCASSLEGQGIPDTQYFGPGTRLTVL.